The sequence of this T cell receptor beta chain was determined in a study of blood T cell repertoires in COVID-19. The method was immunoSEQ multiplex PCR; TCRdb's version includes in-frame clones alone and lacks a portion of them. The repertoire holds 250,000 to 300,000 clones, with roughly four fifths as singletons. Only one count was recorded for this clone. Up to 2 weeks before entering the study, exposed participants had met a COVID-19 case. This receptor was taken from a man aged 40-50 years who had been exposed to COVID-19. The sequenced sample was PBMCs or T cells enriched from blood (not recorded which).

CDR3 DNA sequence: TGTGCCAGCAGTTTAGAGGGGAACTATGGCTACACCTTC. Translating it yields CASSLEGNYGYTF. The rearrangement links TRBV12-3 or TRBV12-4 to TRBJ1-2, with a tentative D call TRBD1 (5 bases). This CDR3 is 13 amino acids long. Trimming cost V 1 base and J 2 bases, with 5 bases left between them.